What follows are 5 T cell receptor beta chains derived from one specimen sequenced in a study of Graves' ophthalmopathy and Graves' hyperthyroidism. Researchers took RNA transcripts and amplified TCR beta CDR3 regions from them. Investigators did first-round RT-PCR with HTBI primers, then second-round multiplex PCR. TCRdb re-called the multiplex PCR reads with MiXCR, one entry per CDR3 protein. This sample has hundreds of thousands of distinct CDR3 sequences, with 22% found just once. The sample was peripheral blood. The receptors were gathered from a woman younger than 30 with stable Graves' hyperthyroidism. Some clones in this sample may be carry-over from other donors' samples.

This clonotype has more than one count but fewer than ten. The CDR3 bases are TGTGCCTCCGGCAGTGGCCCCAGCTCCTATAATTCACCCCTCCACTTT. Translating it yields CASGSGPSSYNSPLHF. The gene calls are TRBV30 and TRBJ1-6; no clear D. Germline V CDR1 and CDR2: GTSNPN, SVGIG (reference sequence). Trimming removed 7 bases at V and 0 bases at J, with 16 bases between. The CDR3 has 16 residues. The full variable domain, in which reference TRBV30 and TRBJ1-6 provide the parts outside the CDR3, is SQTIHQWPATLVQPVGSPLSLECTVEGTSNPNLYWYRQAAGRGLQLLFYSVGIGQISSEVPQNLSASRPQDRQFILSSKKLLLSDSGFYLCASGSGPSSYNSPLHFGNGTRLTVT.

In its sample, this clonotype was seen many times. The chain has TRBV12-3 or TRBV12-4 and TRBJ1-1; possibly TRBD1 for D (5 bases). CDR3 size: 12 residues. V was trimmed by 5 bases and J by 10 bases, leaving 14 bases between them. CDR3 sequence reads: CASSRDHSGAFF. CDR3 nucleotides: TGTGCCAGCAGTAGGGACCACTCAGGAGCTTTCTTT.

This clonotype has ten or more counts. The chain couples TRBV6-5 to TRBJ1-1; D not certain. The CDR3 has 13 amino acids. The germline V and J ends were trimmed by 0 bases and 7 bases, with 9 bases remaining between them. Germline CDR1 MNHEY, CDR2 SVGAGI. The CDR3 nucleotides read TGTGCCAGCAGTTACTCTGTGGAGAGTGAAGCTTTCTTT. It encodes CASSYSVESEAFF.

This clonotype was seen many times. This rearrangement joins TRBV6-2 or TRBV6-3 to TRBJ1-2; D uncertain. Trimming cost V 7 bases and J 2 bases, with 11 bases left between them. The V gene's germline CDR1 is MNHEY and CDR2 SVGEGT. This CDR3 spans 13 amino acids. CDR3: CASTGGSNYGYTF. The CDR3 DNA sequence: TGTGCCAGCACGGGCGGTTCAAACTATGGCTACACCTTC.

This clonotype has more than one count but fewer than ten. The chain links TRBV18 to TRBJ1-5, with D possibly being TRBD1 (5 bases). CDR3 size: 16 residues. V lost 1 base and J 5 bases, leaving 15 bases between the germline ends. The germline gives CDR1 KGHSH, CDR2 LQKENI. This CDR3 reads CASSPQARAMDQPQHF. The CDR3 nucleotides read TGTGCCAGCTCACCACAGGCCAGGGCAATGGATCAGCCCCAGCATTTT.